This T cell receptor beta chain emerged from a study of OX40 agonist ivuxolimab in advanced cancers. Points on this clone: Its target is unknown.

The study's findings and limits: Expanded clones were, on average, more numerous in CD8+ T cells than in CD4+.

With 3 bases clipped from V and 0 bases from J, the junction kept 8 bases outside the gene matches. The germline V gene encodes CDR1 SGHRS and CDR2 YFSETQ. The CDR3 runs 18 residues. The repertoire was sequenced with immunoSEQ multiplex PCR; TCRdb's copy has only in-frame clones and lacks some. The table includes about 94,000 clones, about nine tenths detected once. The rearrangement joins TRBV5-1 to TRBJ2-3, with 12 bases lining up with TRBD2. The clonotype originates from an adult with an advanced solid tumor such as melanoma, head and neck, liver or kidney cancer. Sequences were derived from CD4+ or CD8+ T cells sorted from blood, sampled in a trial of the OX40 agonist ivuxolimab. CDR3: CASSSYHLAGGSTDTQYF. The CDR3 region has the DNA TGCGCCAGCAGCTCCTACCACCTAGCGGGGGGGAGCACAGATACGCAGTATTTT.